What follows are 25 T cell receptor beta chains derived from one specimen sequenced in a study of shared T cell receptors in the human thymus. The data were produced by immunoSEQ multiplex PCR, yet TCRdb's version contains in-frame clones alone and is incomplete. The table has hundreds of thousands of clones, about 87% seen once; the top ten hold more than 0.009%. This sample was also put to use in a study of human thymus T cells.

The specimen was thymocytes. The receptor set was obtained from a boy younger than two with a congenital heart defect.

The rearrangement uses TRBV9 and TRBJ2-6, with D unclear. This CDR3 region has 18 residues. V lost 0 bases and J lost 2, with 15 bases in between. Germline V gene lookup returns CDR1 SGDLS and CDR2 YYNGEE. The CDR3 sequence: CASSVVRAPSAGANVLTF. The CDR3, as DNA: TGTGCCAGCAGCGTAGTTAGAGCGCCAAGTGCTGGGGCCAACGTCCTGACTTTC.

The genes are TRBV5-1 and TRBJ1-5, with TRBD1 identical over 10 bases. Looked up from germline, CDR1 is SGHRS and CDR2 is YFSETQ. The ends lost 3 bases at V and 2 bases at J; junction bases unmatched: 2. This CDR3 contains 15 residues. The CDR3 loop reads CASSSGTGGNQPQHF. CDR3 nucleotide sequence: TGCGCCAGCAGCTCCGGGACAGGGGGCAATCAGCCCCAGCATTTT.

This clone was observed a single time. J is TRBJ2-3 and V is TRBV27; 7 nucleotides align to TRBD2. The CDR3 sequence is 18 residues long. CDR1 MNHEY and CDR2 SMNVEV come from the germline V gene (reference sequence). V gave up 8 bases and J gave up 1 base; unmatched junction bases: 18. CDR3 bases: TGTGCCAGCGCGTGGGGGAGGGGCGAGCGGCCACGCACAGATACGCAGTATTTT. Translating gives CASAWGRGERPRTDTQYF.

This chain connects TRBV2 to TRBJ2-7; D perhaps matches TRBD1 (7 bases). CDR3 length: 16 amino acids. Per the germline V gene, CDR1 is SNHLY and CDR2 is FYNNEI. Deletions cut 4 bases from V and 7 bases from J, with 23 bases between. CDR3 coding DNA: TGTGCCAGCAGTGCCCCCCCCCTGACAGGGAGGATAGAGCAGTACTTC. Protein: CASSAPPLTGRIEQYF.

The chain is built from TRBV5-4 and TRBJ2-1; 11 bases agree with TRBD2. Germline CDR1 SGHNT, CDR2 YYREEE (reference sequence). With V trimmed by 2 bases and J by 9 bases, 7 bases remained unmatched. This CDR3 is built from 15 residues. CDR3 residues: CASSFTSGGFCEQFF. The DNA of the CDR3 is TGTGCCAGCAGCTTCACTAGCGGGGGTTTCTGTGAGCAGTTCTTC.

The chain links TRBV28 to TRBJ1-6; the match to TRBD1 covers 10 bases. The CDR3 sequence is 15 residues long. Trimming removed 6 bases from V and 10 bases from J; junction bases left unmatched: 9. CDR1 MDHEN and CDR2 SYDVKM come from the germline V gene. CDR3: CASRTLGTGASPLHF. The CDR3 nucleotides are TGTGCCAGCAGAACACTCGGGACAGGGGCCTCACCCCTCCACTTT.

This clone has only one observation. The chain joins TRBV11-2 to TRBJ2-1; the D gene is possibly TRBD2 (6 bases). V was trimmed by 7 bases and J by 2 bases, leaving 12 bases between them. The CDR3 covers 14 residues. Germline V gives CDR1 SGHAT, CDR2 FQNNGV. The CDR3 reads CASTPSETYNEQFF. The CDR3 coding sequence is TGTGCCAGCACTCCTAGCGAGACCTACAATGAGCAGTTCTTC.

The chain couples TRBV5-5 to TRBJ1-3, with 7 bases fitting TRBD1. V trimming: 2 bases; J trimming: 0 bases; junction bases outside the gene matches: 2. The CDR3 runs 15 residues. From germline, CDR1 is SGHKS and CDR2 YYEKEE (reference sequence). Here the CDR3 reads CASSFTGDSGNTIYF. CDR3 bases: TGTGCCAGCAGCTTCACAGGGGACTCTGGAAACACCATATATTTT. Variable domain in full (rest from reference TRBV5-5 and TRBJ1-3): DAGVTQSPTHLIKTRGQQVTLRCSPISGHKSVSWYQQVLGQGPQFIFQYYEKEERGRGNFPDRFSARQFPNYSSELNVNALLLGDSALYLCASSFTGDSGNTIYFGEGSWLTVV.

The chain uses TRBV28 and TRBJ1-1; D is unresolved. Trimming cost V 4 bases and J 1 base, with 19 bases left between them. Germline-derived CDR1 and CDR2 are MDHEN and SYDVKM. This CDR3 comprises 17 residues. The CDR3 DNA reads as TGTGCCAGCAGTTCTTGGCCGAATCAACTAAGGAACACTGAAGCTTTCTTT. This encodes CASSSWPNQLRNTEAFF.

The chain carries TRBV20-1 and TRBJ2-7, with D maybe TRBD2 (6 bases). Germline V CDR1 and CDR2: DFQATT, SNEGSKA (reference sequence). Deletions cut 7 bases from V and 2 bases from J, with 9 bases between. CDR3 length equals 11 residues. The CDR3 DNA reads TGCAGTGGGCGGGGAGCCTACGAGCAGTACTTC. This translates into CSGRGAYEQYF.

The count of this clone is one. The chain uses TRBV27 and TRBJ2-5; 7 nucleotides align to TRBD2. The V gene's germline CDR1 is MNHEY and CDR2 SMNVEV (reference sequence). Trimming cost V 6 bases and J 1 base; bases outside gene matches: 5. The CDR3 runs 14 residues. CDR3: CASRTGGSQETQYF. The CDR3 DNA follows: TGTGCCAGCAGGACCGGCGGGAGCCAAGAGACCCAGTACTTC.

The rearrangement joins TRBV28 to TRBJ2-2, with TRBD1 matching over 8 bases. Germline V lookup: CDR1 MDHEN, CDR2 SYDVKM. The V segment lost 6 bases and the J segment 3 bases; nucleotides outside the gene matches: 3. There are 14 residues in the CDR3. CDR3 coding DNA: TGTGCCAGCAGGGACAGGGCGCACACCGGGGAGCTGTTTTTT. Amino acid sequence: CASRDRAHTGELFF. Full variable domain (outside the CDR3, taken from reference TRBV28 and TRBJ2-2): DVKVTQSSRYLVKRTGEKVFLECVQDMDHENMFWYRQDPGLGLRLIYFSYDVKMKEKGDIPEGYSVSREKKERFSLILESASTNQTSMYLCASRDRAHTGELFFGEGSRLTVL.

This clone was detected a few times. This rearrangement joins TRBV28 to TRBJ2-1, with TRBD2 identical over 8 bases. V shed 1 base, J shed 7 bases, and the junction held 12 bases outside the gene matches. The V gene's germline CDR1 is MDHEN and CDR2 SYDVKM. The CDR3 runs 17 residues. The CDR3 loop is CASSLSNLAGTGNEQFF. CDR3 bases: TGTGCCAGCAGTTTATCCAACCTAGCGGGCACCGGGAATGAGCAGTTCTTC.

V and J are TRBV29-1 and TRBJ2-6, with TRBD1 matching over 8 bases. This CDR3 contains 18 residues. Germline V gives CDR1 SQVTM, CDR2 ANQGSEA. Losses at the gene ends were 2 bases for V and 0 bases for J; bases not matched to a gene: 9. The chain's CDR3 is CSVEWPGGVFSGANVLTF. CDR3 sequence (DNA): TGCAGCGTTGAATGGCCAGGGGGCGTATTCTCTGGGGCCAACGTCCTGACTTTC.

The rearrangement joins TRBV19 to TRBJ1-5; TRBD1 matches 10 bases. This CDR3 comprises 12 residues. With 9 bases clipped from V and 5 bases from J, the junction kept 1 base outside the gene matches. CDR1 is LNHDA and CDR2 is SQIVND in the germline V gene (reference sequence). The CDR3 DNA reads TGTGCCAGCGGACAGGGGGATCAGCCCCAGCATTTT. Protein: CASGQGDQPQHF.

The CDR3 reads CASSLGTAGGPHEQYF. The CDR3 DNA is TGTGCCAGCAGCTTAGGTACTGCGGGGGGGCCCCACGAGCAGTACTTC. The chain employs TRBV7-2 and TRBJ2-7; 9 bases map to TRBD2. The CDR3 has 16 residues. Germline V gene lookup returns CDR1 SGHTA and CDR2 FQGNSA. V trimming: 1 base; J trimming: 5 bases; junction bases outside the gene matches: 9. The complete variable domain, with remaining parts taken from reference TRBV7-2 and TRBJ2-7, reads GAGVSQSPSNKVTEKGKDVELRCDPISGHTALYWYRQSLGQGLEFLIYFQGNSAPDKSGLPSDRFSAERTGGSVSTLTIQRTQQEDSAVYLCASSLGTAGGPHEQYFGPGTRLTVT.

This sequence joins TRBV14 and TRBJ1-3, with TRBD1 matching over 12 bases. J was trimmed by 4 bases and V by 2 bases; bases with no gene match: 3. Germline V gene lookup returns CDR1 SGHDN and CDR2 FVKESK. The CDR3 spans 16 residues. The CDR3 reads CASSQWDRGQGNTIYF. CDR3 in DNA: TGTGCCAGCAGCCAATGGGACAGGGGGCAAGGAAACACCATATATTTT. Filled out from reference TRBV14 and TRBJ1-3, the complete variable domain reads EAGVTQFPSHSVIEKGQTVTLRCDPISGHDNLYWYRRVMGKEIKFLLHFVKESKQDESGMPNNRFLAERTGGTYSTLKVQPAELEDSGVYFCASSQWDRGQGNTIYFGEGSWLTVV.

The chain links TRBV5-1 to TRBJ2-7; TRBD2 matches at 7 bases. V was clipped by 5 bases and J by 7 bases; unmatched bases: 12. The CDR3 extends over 14 amino acids. In germline, CDR1 is SGHRS, CDR2 YFSETQ. The CDR3: CASRPTTPGGEQYF. CDR3 nucleotides: TGCGCCAGCAGGCCGACCACGCCCGGGGGGGAGCAGTACTTC.

The gene calls are TRBV5-4 and TRBJ2-5; D might be TRBD2 (5 bases). The CDR3 consists of 12 residues. Germline CDR1 and CDR2: SGHNT and YYREEE (reference sequence). Trimming took off 2 bases at V and 11 bases at J, with 13 bases between the two ends. CDR3 DNA sequence: TGTGCCAGCAGCTTTTTAGAGGGAGAGCAGTACTTC. Translated, it gives CASSFLEGEQYF.

J is TRBJ2-1 and V is TRBV14, with TRBD2 matching over 9 bases. The junction had 12 bases not matched to a gene; V was cut back by 2 bases and J by 7 bases. The germline gives CDR1 SGHDN, CDR2 FVKESK. The CDR3 consists of 17 residues. DNA of the CDR3: TGTGCCAGCAGCCAATTTGTTTTAGCGGGAGAGGATAATGAGCAGTTCTTC. Amino acids: CASSQFVLAGEDNEQFF.

This clone has a single count. The gene calls are TRBV10-3 and TRBJ1-4; 7 bases line up with TRBD1. The CDR3 is 16 amino acids. Germline CDR1 and CDR2: ENHRY and SYGVKD. V shed 3 bases, J shed 7 bases, and the junction held 11 bases outside the gene matches. CDR3 DNA: TGTGCCATCAGTGAATCTCGACAGGGAGTACGTGAAAAACTGTTTTTT. Translating gives CAISESRQGVREKLFF.

The chain recombines TRBV10-3 with TRBJ2-3, with TRBD2 matching 9 bases. This CDR3 contains 17 residues. Germline V CDR1 and CDR2: ENHRY, SYGVKD. V was clipped by 3 bases and J by 0 bases; unmatched bases: 7. The CDR3 region has the DNA TGTGCCATCAGTGAAGGTGGACTAGCGCTGAGCACAGATACGCAGTATTTT. It translates to CAISEGGLALSTDTQYF.

The gene calls are TRBV4-2 and TRBJ2-7; 9 bases match TRBD1. This CDR3 has 16 amino acids. Per the germline V gene, CDR1 is LGHNA and CDR2 is YNFKEQ. V shed 0 bases, J shed 6 bases, and the junction held 9 bases outside the gene matches. DNA of the CDR3: TGTGCCAGCAGCCAAGACTTAGGACAGGGGTGTCTCGAGCAGTACTTC. Encoded protein: CASSQDLGQGCLEQYF.

The chain has TRBV28 and TRBJ1-2, with TRBD1 identical over 8 bases. The CDR3 totals 19 residues. V lost 5 bases and J lost 4; bases outside the gene matches: 21. Germline CDR1 reads MDHEN; CDR2 reads SYDVKM. CDR3 residues: CASSPPNRQGHPGLYGYTF. The CDR3 DNA reads as TGTGCCAGCAGTCCTCCAAATCGACAGGGGCACCCAGGGCTCTATGGCTACACCTTC.

The V and J genes are TRBV6-6 and TRBJ2-1; 9 bases match TRBD2. There are 13 residues in the CDR3. Germline CDR1 and CDR2: MNHNY and SVGAGI (reference sequence). V lost 7 bases, J lost 8 bases, and 6 bases stayed unmatched. Here the CDR3 DNA reads TGTGCCAGCATGATAGCGGGAGACCATGAGCAGTTCTTC. Translation: CASMIAGDHEQFF.